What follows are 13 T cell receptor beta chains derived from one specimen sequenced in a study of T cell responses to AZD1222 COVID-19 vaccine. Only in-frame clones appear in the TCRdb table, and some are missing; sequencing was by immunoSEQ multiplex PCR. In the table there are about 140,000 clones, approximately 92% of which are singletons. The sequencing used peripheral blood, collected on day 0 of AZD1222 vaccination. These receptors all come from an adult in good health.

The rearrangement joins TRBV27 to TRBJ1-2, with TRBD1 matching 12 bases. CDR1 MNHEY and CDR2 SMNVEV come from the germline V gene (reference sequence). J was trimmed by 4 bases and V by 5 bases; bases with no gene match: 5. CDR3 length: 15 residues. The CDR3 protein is CASSLGTGGVYGYTF. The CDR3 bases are TGTGCCAGCAGTCTCGGGACAGGGGGCGTCTATGGCTACACCTTC.

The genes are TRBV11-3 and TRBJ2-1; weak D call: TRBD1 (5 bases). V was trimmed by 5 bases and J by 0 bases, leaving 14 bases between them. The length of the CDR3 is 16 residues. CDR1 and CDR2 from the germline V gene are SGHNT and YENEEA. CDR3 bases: TGTGCCAGCAGCCAGGGTGGCAGTAGCTCCTACAATGAGCAGTTCTTC. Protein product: CASSQGGSSSYNEQFF.

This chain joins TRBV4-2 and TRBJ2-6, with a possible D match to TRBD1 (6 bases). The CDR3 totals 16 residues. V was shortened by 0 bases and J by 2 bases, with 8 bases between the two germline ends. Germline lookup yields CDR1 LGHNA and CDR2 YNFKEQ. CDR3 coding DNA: TGTGCCAGCAGCCAAGATTCAGGGGCTGGGGCCAACGTCCTGACTTTC. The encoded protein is CASSQDSGAGANVLTF.

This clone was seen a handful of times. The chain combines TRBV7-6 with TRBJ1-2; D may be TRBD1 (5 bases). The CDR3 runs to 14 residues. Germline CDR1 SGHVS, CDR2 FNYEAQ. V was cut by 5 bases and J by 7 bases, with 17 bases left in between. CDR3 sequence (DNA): TGTGCCAGCAGCACGGCGACCGGGGCCGGTGGCTACACCTTC. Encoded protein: CASSTATGAGGYTF.

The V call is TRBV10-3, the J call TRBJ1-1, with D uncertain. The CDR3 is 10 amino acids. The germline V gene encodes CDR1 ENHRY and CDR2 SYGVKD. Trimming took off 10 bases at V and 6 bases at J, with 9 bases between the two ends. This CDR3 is CASLKAEAFF. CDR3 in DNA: TGTGCCAGCCTCAAAGCTGAAGCTTTCTTT.

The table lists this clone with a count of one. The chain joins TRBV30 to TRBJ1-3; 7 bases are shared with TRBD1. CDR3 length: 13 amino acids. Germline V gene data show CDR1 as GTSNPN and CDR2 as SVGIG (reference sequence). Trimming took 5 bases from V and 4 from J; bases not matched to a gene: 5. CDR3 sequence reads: CAWSRGLGNTIYF. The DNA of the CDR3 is TGTGCCTGGTCAAGGGGGCTCGGAAACACCATATATTTT.

The CDR3 sequence: CASSLESGGTGELFF. The CDR3, as DNA: TGCGCCAGCAGCTTGGAGTCGGGAGGCACCGGGGAGCTGTTTTTT. The chain is built from TRBV5-1 and TRBJ2-2; 7 bases are shared with TRBD2. Germline assignment: CDR1 SGHRS and CDR2 YFSETQ. CDR3 length equals 15 residues. V lost 0 bases and J lost 4; bases outside the gene matches: 3.

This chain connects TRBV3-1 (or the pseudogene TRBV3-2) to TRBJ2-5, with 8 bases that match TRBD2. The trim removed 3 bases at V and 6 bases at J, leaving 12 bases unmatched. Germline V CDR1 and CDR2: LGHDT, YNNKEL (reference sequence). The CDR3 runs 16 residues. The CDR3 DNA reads TGTGCCAGCAGCCAGGGTAGCGGGATCCGAAGGAAGACCCAGTACTTC. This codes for CASSQGSGIRRKTQYF.

The CDR3 here is CASSLNRQGEGYTF. CDR3 DNA sequence: TGTGCCAGCAGCTTAAACCGACAGGGAGAAGGCTACACCTTC. The chain uses TRBV7-3 and TRBJ1-2; 7 nucleotides agree with TRBD1. Germline CDR1 is SGHTA and CDR2 is FQGTGA. The CDR3 runs to 14 residues. V dropped 1 base and J dropped 8; count of bases not matched to a gene: 7.

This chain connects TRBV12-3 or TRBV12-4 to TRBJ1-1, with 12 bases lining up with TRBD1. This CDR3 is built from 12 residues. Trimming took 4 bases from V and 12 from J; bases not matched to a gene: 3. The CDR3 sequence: CASSSGQGASFF. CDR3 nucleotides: TGTGCCAGCAGTTCGGGACAGGGGGCATCTTTCTTT.

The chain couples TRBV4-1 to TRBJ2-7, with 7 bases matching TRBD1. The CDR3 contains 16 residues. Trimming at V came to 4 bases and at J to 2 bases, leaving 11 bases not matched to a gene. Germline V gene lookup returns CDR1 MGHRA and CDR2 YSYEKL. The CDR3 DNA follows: TGCGCCAGCAGCCCGTTAGAGGGGGCAGACGCCTACGAGCAGTACTTC. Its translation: CASSPLEGADAYEQYF.

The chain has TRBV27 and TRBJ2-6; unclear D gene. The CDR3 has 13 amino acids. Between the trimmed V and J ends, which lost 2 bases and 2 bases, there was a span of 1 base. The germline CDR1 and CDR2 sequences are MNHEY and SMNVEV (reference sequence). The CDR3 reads CASSLTGANVLTF. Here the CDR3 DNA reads TGTGCCAGCAGTTTAACTGGGGCCAACGTCCTGACTTTC.

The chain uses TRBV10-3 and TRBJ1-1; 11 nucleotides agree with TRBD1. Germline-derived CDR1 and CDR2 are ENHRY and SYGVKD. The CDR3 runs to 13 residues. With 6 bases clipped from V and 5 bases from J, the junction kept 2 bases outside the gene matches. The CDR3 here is CAIRGDRGTEAFF. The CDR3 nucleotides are TGTGCCATCAGGGGGGACAGGGGGACTGAAGCTTTCTTT.